A selection of T cell receptor beta chains follows, all from one sample in a study of shared T cell receptors in the human thymus. TCRdb's copy holds only in-frame clones and misses some; the assay was immunoSEQ multiplex PCR. The top ten hold 0.013% of the sample, which has over 450,000 clones, around 78% seen once. The same data also contributed to another study, on human thymus T cells.

Sequenced: thymocytes. Every receptor here comes from a boy in the first two years of life with a congenital heart defect. Each CDR3 is given with its conserved first and last residue. The D gene is left open where the match is weak. Size is stated for part of the rows, as once, few or many counts, or as a class when the clone is expanded.

D gene: NA
clone size: NA
J gene: TRBJ1-2
V gene: TRBV28
CDR3 DNA: TGTGCCAGCCAGGGTAACTATGGCTACACCTTC
CDR3 protein: CASQGNYGYTF

D gene: NA
clone size: NA
J gene: TRBJ1-1
V gene: TRBV19
CDR3 DNA: TGTGCCAGTAGTATAGGATCAGGGGCGACGATGAACACTGAAGCTTTCTTT
CDR3 protein: CASSIGSGATMNTEAFF

D gene: NA
clone size: few
J gene: TRBJ1-1
V gene: TRBV27
CDR3 DNA: TGTGCCAGCAGTTTAGGAGGTATCAACACTGAAGCTTTCTTT
CDR3 protein: CASSLGGINTEAFF

D gene: NA
clone size: NA
J gene: TRBJ1-2
V gene: TRBV5-1
CDR3 DNA: TGCGCCAGCAGCCAAAGGGGGGGCAGCATCTATGGCTACACCTTC
CDR3 protein: CASSQRGGSIYGYTF

D gene: TRBD1
clone size: NA
J gene: TRBJ2-3
V gene: TRBV28
CDR3 DNA: TGTGCCAGCAGACGTAGGACAGGGGAGGCGGATACGCAGTATTTT
CDR3 protein: CASRRRTGEADTQYF

D gene: NA
clone size: NA
J gene: TRBJ2-7
V gene: TRBV7-2
CDR3 DNA: TGTGCCAGCAGCTTAGTCAGGGCCGAGCAGTACTTC
CDR3 protein: CASSLVRAEQYF

D gene: TRBD2
clone size: NA
J gene: TRBJ2-2
V gene: TRBV6-5
CDR3 DNA: TGTGCCAGCAGGGGACTAGCGGGAGTGACCGGGGAGCTGTTTTTT
CDR3 protein: CASRGLAGVTGELFF

D gene: NA
clone size: NA
J gene: TRBJ2-7
V gene: TRBV28
CDR3 DNA: TGTGCCAGCAGTTTAGGCCAGGGTTACCGCGAGCAGTACTTC
CDR3 protein: CASSLGQGYREQYF

D gene: TRBD2
clone size: NA
J gene: TRBJ2-1
V gene: TRBV4-3
CDR3 DNA: TGCGCCAGCAGCCGACCGGGACTAGCGCCAGGGGGAACTTCGGATGAGCAGTTCTTC
CDR3 protein: CASSRPGLAPGGTSDEQFF

D gene: TRBD1
clone size: NA
J gene: TRBJ2-3
V gene: TRBV4-3
CDR3 DNA: TGCGCCAGCAGCCACCCAGGACAGGGAGGCACAGATACGCAGTATTTT
CDR3 protein: CASSHPGQGGTDTQYF

D gene: TRBD2
clone size: NA
J gene: TRBJ2-7
V gene: TRBV10-2
CDR3 DNA: TGCGCCAGCACCGGGACTAGCGGGAGGGATTACGAGCAGTACTTC
CDR3 protein: CASTGTSGRDYEQYF

D gene: TRBD1
clone size: few
J gene: TRBJ2-1
V gene: TRBV27
CDR3 DNA: TGTGCCAGCGCCCCGGGACAGGGCTACAATGAGCAGTTCTTC
CDR3 protein: CASAPGQGYNEQFF

D gene: TRBD1
clone size: NA
J gene: TRBJ2-7
V gene: TRBV28
CDR3 DNA: TGTGCCAGCACGGGACAGGGGGCCTACGAGCAGTACTTC
CDR3 protein: CASTGQGAYEQYF

D gene: TRBD1
clone size: once
J gene: TRBJ2-6
V gene: TRBV29-1
CDR3 DNA: TGCAGCATAACCGGGACAGGGGCCGGGGCCAACGTCCTGACTTTC
CDR3 protein: CSITGTGAGANVLTF

D gene: NA
clone size: few
J gene: TRBJ1-4
V gene: TRBV11-3
CDR3 DNA: TGTGCCAGCAGCTCCGGACCCCGGGGAACTAATGAAAAACTGTTTTTT
CDR3 protein: CASSSGPRGTNEKLFF

D gene: TRBD2
clone size: NA
J gene: TRBJ2-7
V gene: TRBV4-3
CDR3 DNA: TGCGCCAGCAGCCAAGATCCGAGCGGGGCCTTCGAGCAGTACTTC
CDR3 protein: CASSQDPSGAFEQYF

D gene: TRBD1
clone size: NA
J gene: TRBJ2-7
V gene: TRBV7-2
CDR3 DNA: TGTGCCAGCAGCTTAAGCGAGCAGGGGGCCCAGGGACACTACGAGCAGTACTTC
CDR3 protein: CASSLSEQGAQGHYEQYF

D gene: NA
clone size: NA
J gene: TRBJ2-7
V gene: TRBV9
CDR3 DNA: TGTGCCAGCAGCGTAGGAGGTAGCGGAGAGGGCGAGCAGTACTTC
CDR3 protein: CASSVGGSGEGEQYF

D gene: TRBD2
clone size: NA
J gene: TRBJ2-3
V gene: TRBV14
CDR3 DNA: TGTGCCAGCAGCCTTCGGACTAGCGGGAGTGGGAGCACAGATACGCAGTATTTT
CDR3 protein: CASSLRTSGSGSTDTQYF

D gene: TRBD2
clone size: NA
J gene: TRBJ2-7
V gene: TRBV12-5
CDR3 DNA: TGTGCTAGTGGTTTCCCCCCTAGCGGGAGAGGGGCTGGGGGGCAGTACTTC
CDR3 protein: CASGFPPSGRGAGGQYF

D gene: NA
clone size: once
J gene: TRBJ1-5
V gene: TRBV28
CDR3 DNA: TGTGCCAGCAGGTCTCAGTGGTATAGCAATCAGCCCCAGCATTTT
CDR3 protein: CASRSQWYSNQPQHF

D gene: NA
clone size: NA
J gene: TRBJ2-5
V gene: TRBV2
CDR3 DNA: TGTGCCAGCACCTGGCAGGGGGAGACCCAGTACTTC
CDR3 protein: CASTWQGETQYF

D gene: TRBD1
clone size: NA
J gene: TRBJ2-2
V gene: TRBV6-6
CDR3 DNA: TGTGCCAGCACCTTAGCAAAAGGGGGCGACACCGGGGAGCTGTTTTTT
CDR3 protein: CASTLAKGGDTGELFF

D gene: NA
clone size: NA
J gene: TRBJ2-5
V gene: TRBV29-1
CDR3 DNA: TGCAGCGTTGCCCTCAGGGGTTTTAAAGAGACCCAGTACTTC
CDR3 protein: CSVALRGFKETQYF

D gene: TRBD1
clone size: NA
J gene: TRBJ2-7
V gene: TRBV27
CDR3 DNA: TGTGCCACCGTGGCAGGGGGAAGATCCTACGAGCAGTACTTC
CDR3 protein: CATVAGGRSYEQYF

D gene: TRBD2
clone size: NA
J gene: TRBJ2-3
V gene: TRBV5-1
CDR3 DNA: TGCGCCAGCAGCGCCGGGACTAGCGGTCAAACAGATACGCAGTATTTT
CDR3 protein: CASSAGTSGQTDTQYF

D gene: NA
clone size: NA
J gene: TRBJ1-2
V gene: TRBV30
CDR3 DNA: TGTGCCTGGAGTCCCCAGGCCCGGGGTGGCTACACCTTC
CDR3 protein: CAWSPQARGGYTF

D gene: NA
clone size: NA
J gene: TRBJ1-4
V gene: TRBV4-1
CDR3 DNA: TGCGCCAGCAGCCCCATCCAGGTTATTTCGCGTGAAAAACTGTTTTTT
CDR3 protein: CASSPIQVISREKLFF

D gene: TRBD1
clone size: NA
J gene: TRBJ2-5
V gene: TRBV30
CDR3 DNA: TGTGCCTGTCGGCACAGGGGGGAGACCCAGTACTTC
CDR3 protein: CACRHRGETQYF

D gene: NA
clone size: NA
J gene: TRBJ1-4
V gene: TRBV10-3
CDR3 DNA: TGTGCCATCAGTGATGAGGCTCCTCTTTTT
CDR3 protein: CAISDEAPLF

D gene: NA
clone size: few
J gene: TRBJ2-7
V gene: TRBV7-9
CDR3 DNA: TGTGCCAGCAGCTTAATCGAGGTGGACGAGCAGTACTTC
CDR3 protein: CASSLIEVDEQYF

D gene: NA
clone size: NA
J gene: TRBJ2-7
V gene: TRBV11-3
CDR3 DNA: TGTGCCAGCAGCTTAATTTGGTACAGGTGGGTGTCCTACGAGCAGTACTTC
CDR3 protein: CASSLIWYRWVSYEQYF

D gene: TRBD2
clone size: NA
J gene: TRBJ2-2
V gene: TRBV5-1
CDR3 DNA: TGCGCCAGCAGCTTGGCCGGGACTAGGGGCGGGGAGCTGTTTTTT
CDR3 protein: CASSLAGTRGGELFF